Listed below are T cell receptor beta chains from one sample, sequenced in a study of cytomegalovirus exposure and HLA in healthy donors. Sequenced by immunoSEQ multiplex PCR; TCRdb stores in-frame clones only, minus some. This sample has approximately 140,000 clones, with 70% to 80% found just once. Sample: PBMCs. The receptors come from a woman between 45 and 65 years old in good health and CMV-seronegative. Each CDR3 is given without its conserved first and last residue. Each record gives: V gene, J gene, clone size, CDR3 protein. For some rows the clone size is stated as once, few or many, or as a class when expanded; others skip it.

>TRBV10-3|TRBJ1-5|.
AISDRGNQPQH
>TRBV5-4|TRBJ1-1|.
ASSYTLQGNEAF
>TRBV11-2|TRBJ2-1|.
ASSPRERGGNEQF
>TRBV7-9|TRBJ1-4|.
ASSLGTRNPTNEKLF
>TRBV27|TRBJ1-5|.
ASSFPGQGASPEGQPQH
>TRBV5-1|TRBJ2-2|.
ASSPGQGGRNTGELF
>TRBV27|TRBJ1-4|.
ASSLGALGEKLF
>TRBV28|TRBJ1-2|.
ASRRLSGYT
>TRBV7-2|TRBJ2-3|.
ASSLPSGPTDTQY
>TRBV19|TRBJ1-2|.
ASSIQAQNYGYT
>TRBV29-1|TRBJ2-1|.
SAVGLAVGSYNEQF
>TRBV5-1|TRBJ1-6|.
ASSLSQTQGSNSPLH
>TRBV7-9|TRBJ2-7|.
ASSPNPGRLDRVDEQY
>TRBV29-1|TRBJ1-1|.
SVEDLGSGEAF
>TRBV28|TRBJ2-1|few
ASSFPARRREGRYNEQF
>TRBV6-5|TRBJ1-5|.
ASRSTGGPGQPQH
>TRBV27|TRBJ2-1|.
ASSFLGSSGEQF
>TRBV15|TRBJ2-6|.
ATSRDKRASGSGANVLT
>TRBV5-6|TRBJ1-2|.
ASSLRSNYGYT
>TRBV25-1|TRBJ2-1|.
ASSRNHGTSGGEQF
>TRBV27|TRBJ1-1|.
ASSPTPTNTEAF
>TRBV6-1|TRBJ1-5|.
ASSDPGNFNQPQH
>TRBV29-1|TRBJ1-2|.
SVEDVGQVFGGYT
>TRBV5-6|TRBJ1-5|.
ASSLFTGIANQPQH
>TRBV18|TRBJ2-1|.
ASSLFSGTSLSGEQF
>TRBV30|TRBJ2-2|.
AWGTLGGELF
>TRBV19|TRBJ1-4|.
ASSTPGTGGASEKLF
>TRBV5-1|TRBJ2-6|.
ASSLFGTGASSGANVLT
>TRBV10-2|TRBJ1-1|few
ASSESREFRDTEAF